The 17 T cell receptor beta chains listed next were all sequenced from one sample in a study of OX40 agonist ivuxolimab in advanced cancers. Clones were sequenced by immunoSEQ multiplex PCR, and TCRdb holds only the in-frame ones, with some missing. The data contain 55,000 to 75,000 clones, more than 70% of them seen just once; the ten biggest clones take up 8.2%. The material was CD4+ or CD8+ T cells sorted from blood, obtained in a trial of the OX40 agonist ivuxolimab. The receptors here all came from an adult with an advanced solid tumor such as melanoma, head and neck, liver or kidney cancer.

The chain recombines TRBV5-4 with TRBJ2-3; 9 positions agree with TRBD2. The CDR3 contains 15 residues. Germline V CDR1 and CDR2: SGHNT, YYREEE (reference sequence). Unmatched junction bases numbered 7, after V lost 4 bases and J lost 4 bases. CDR3 bases: TGTGCCAGCAGCGCCTGGACTAGCGTGGCAGATACGCAGTATTTT. This translates into CASSAWTSVADTQYF.

This rearrangement joins TRBV7-9 to TRBJ2-3, with D tentatively TRBD1 (5 bases). Deletions cut 1 base from V and 0 bases from J, with 11 bases between. This CDR3 has 16 residues. Germline CDR1 reads SEHNR; CDR2 reads FQNEAQ (reference sequence). Here the CDR3 DNA reads TGTGCCAGCAGCTTAGTTGGCAGGGCTAGCACAGATACGCAGTATTTT. Protein: CASSLVGRASTDTQYF.

The chain couples TRBV7-9 to TRBJ1-1; 8 nucleotides line up with TRBD1. This CDR3 spans 15 amino acids. V lost 5 bases to trimming and J lost 0 bases; unmatched junction nucleotides: 5. CDR1 SEHNR and CDR2 FQNEAQ come from the germline V gene (reference sequence). Here the CDR3 DNA reads TGTGCCAGCAGCCCCGGGGACAGGATGAACACTGAAGCTTTCTTT. This sequence encodes CASSPGDRMNTEAFF.

As DNA, the CDR3 is TGTGCCAGCTCACCAGGGGATTTGGACACCGGGGAGCTGTTTTTT. As protein: CASSPGDLDTGELFF. The V gene is TRBV18, the J gene TRBJ2-2; D not resolved. Germline V gene lookup returns CDR1 KGHSH and CDR2 LQKENI. The CDR3 is 15 residues long. V was shortened by 2 bases and J by 3 bases, with 10 bases between the two germline ends.

This rearrangement joins TRBV7-6 to TRBJ2-1, with 11 bases lining up with TRBD1. This CDR3 is built from 16 residues. CDR1 and CDR2 (germline): SGHVS, FNYEAQ. The V and J ends lost 3 bases and 7 bases, in that order; junction bases with no gene match: 8. CDR3 sequence: CASSFRTGGSGNEQFF. In DNA form, the CDR3 reads TGTGCCAGCAGCTTCCGGACAGGGGGCTCAGGGAATGAGCAGTTCTTC.

The rearrangement links TRBV19 to TRBJ1-2, with D unclear. Germline loops: CDR1 LNHDA, CDR2 SQIVND (reference sequence). V was trimmed by 7 bases and J by 4 bases, leaving 19 bases between them. CDR3 size: 15 residues. CDR3 loop: CASTGGRASLYGYTF. CDR3 sequence (DNA): TGTGCCAGTACAGGCGGAAGGGCCTCCCTCTATGGCTACACCTTC.

V is TRBV5-1 and J is TRBJ2-5, with D possibly TRBD1 on 6 matching bases. V shed 0 bases and J shed 5 bases, with 17 bases lying between them. The CDR3 is made up of 16 amino acids. Germline CDR1 reads SGHRS; CDR2 reads YFSETQ. This CDR3 is CASSLAPLLTGETQYF. In nucleotides, the CDR3 is TGCGCCAGCAGCTTGGCACCTCTTCTCACAGGGGAGACCCAGTACTTC. Combining the CDR3 with reference TRBV5-1 and TRBJ2-5 gives the whole variable domain KAGVTQTPRYLIKTRGQQVTLSCSPISGHRSVSWYQQTPGQGLQFLFEYFSETQRNKGNFPGRFSGRQFSNSRSEMNVSTLELGDSALYLCASSLAPLLTGETQYFGPGTRLLVL.

The genes are TRBV9 and TRBJ1-3; D ambiguous. V was cut by 0 bases and J by 7 bases, with 5 bases left in between. CDR1 is SGDLS and CDR2 is YYNGEE in the germline V gene. This CDR3 has 12 residues. The CDR3 DNA reads as TGTGCCAGCAGCGTAGAGGGTAACACCATATATTTT. Its translation: CASSVEGNTIYF. Full variable domain (outside the CDR3, taken from reference TRBV9 and TRBJ1-3): DSGVTQTPKHLITATGQRVTLRCSPRSGDLSVYWYQQSLDQGLQFLIQYYNGEERAKGNILERFSAQQFPDLHSELNLSSLELGDSALYFCASSVEGNTIYFGEGSWLTVV.

This rearrangement joins TRBV5-1 to TRBJ1-4; tentative D call: TRBD1 (6 bases). CDR3 length: 17 amino acids. The ends were cut back, 2 bases at V and 4 bases at J, with 18 bases in the middle. Germline loops: CDR1 SGHRS, CDR2 YFSETQ. This chain's CDR3 is CASSLGQPRGDNEKLFF. CDR3 sequence (DNA): TGCGCCAGCAGCTTAGGACAGCCTCGGGGGGATAATGAAAAACTGTTTTTT.

The table lists this clone with a few counts. This chain connects TRBV28 to TRBJ1-5; D uncertain. Germline loops: CDR1 MDHEN, CDR2 SYDVKM. CDR3 length equals 14 residues. Trimming removed 2 bases at V and 7 bases at J, with 12 bases between. DNA of the CDR3: TGTGCCAGCAGTTTACGTCCGGAACCCCAGCCCCAGCATTTT. Translating gives CASSLRPEPQPQHF.

Worth noting for this clone: Other DNA sequences in the sample encode the same CDR3. The J gene is TRBJ1-2, the V gene TRBV7-9; 8 bases are a match to TRBD1. Losses at the gene ends were 4 bases for V and 8 bases for J; bases not matched to a gene: 3. The germline CDR1 and CDR2 sequences are SEHNR and FQNEAQ (reference sequence). CDR3 length equals 12 residues. This CDR3 is CASSSDRGGYTF. Written as DNA, the CDR3 is TGTGCCAGCAGCTCCGACAGGGGAGGCTACACCTTC.

The chain is built from TRBV7-9 and TRBJ2-1; possibly TRBD1 or TRBD2 for D (5 bases each). The V gene lost 5 bases and the J gene lost 0 bases, with 8 bases spanning the gap. Germline V CDR1 and CDR2: SEHNR, FQNEAQ (reference sequence). This CDR3 region has 14 residues. Here the CDR3 DNA reads TGTGCCAGCAGCCGGGACCGCTCCTACAATGAGCAGTTCTTC. Translated, it gives CASSRDRSYNEQFF.

Concerning this clone: Germline and junction disagree at one end, which may indicate a read error. This chain joins TRBV4-1 and TRBJ2-2; no definite D call. Germline CDR1 reads MGHRA; CDR2 reads YSYEKL. The CDR3 extends over 14 amino acids. CDR3 nucleotides: TGCGCCAGCAGCCAAGATACAGCCACCAGGGAGCTGTTTTTT. It codes for CASSQDTATRELFF.

This clone was detected a few times. This chain joins TRBV4-1 and TRBJ1-2; D ambiguous. In germline, CDR1 is MGHRA, CDR2 YSYEKL. The CDR3 spans 15 residues. V was pared by 0 bases and J by 4 bases, with 12 bases between. CDR3 sequence reads: CASSQDWTVVYGYTF. CDR3 bases: TGCGCCAGCAGCCAAGACTGGACCGTCGTCTATGGCTACACCTTC.

The rearrangement joins TRBV18 to TRBJ1-5; no reliable D call. The CDR3 is 15 residues long. Germline V gene sequence: CDR1 KGHSH, CDR2 LQKENI. The V end was cut by 2 bases, the J end by 11 bases, with 19 bases between. CDR3 loop: CASSPSANSYPAQHF. CDR3 coding DNA: TGTGCCAGCTCACCATCAGCCAACTCCTACCCAGCCCAGCATTTT.

This rearrangement joins TRBV5-1 to TRBJ2-5; 10 nucleotides line up with TRBD1. Germline V gene data show CDR1 as SGHRS and CDR2 as YFSETQ. Unmatched junction bases numbered 8, after V lost 0 bases and J lost 0 bases. This CDR3 is 18 amino acids long. As DNA, the CDR3 is TGCGCCAGCAGCTTGGAAGTCTGGACAGGGGGGTACCAAGAGACCCAGTACTTC. It encodes CASSLEVWTGGYQETQYF.

The chain joins TRBV18 to TRBJ2-2; 9 bases align to TRBD1. The CDR3 totals 14 residues. The germline V gene encodes CDR1 KGHSH and CDR2 LQKENI. With 5 bases clipped from V and 5 bases from J, the junction kept 3 bases outside the gene matches. CDR3 residues: CASSIQGATGELFF. The CDR3, as DNA: TGTGCCAGCTCAATACAGGGGGCTACCGGGGAGCTGTTTTTT.